Reported below is one TCR beta chain. This specimen comes from a study of blood T cell repertoires in COVID-19. As for the study in general: From T cells, B-cell-depleted T cells, or PBMCs came the material, which was cDNA or gDNA.

Repertoires were generated with immunoSEQ multiplex PCR, while TCRdb's copy carries only in-frame clones and drops some. The sample contains 310,000 or so clones, around nine tenths of which appear only once. The J segment lost 2 bases and the V segment lost 1 base, leaving 8 bases of the junction unmatched. Germline-derived CDR1 and CDR2 are LNHDA and SQIVND (reference sequence). CDR3 length equals 18 residues. The sequence was obtained from a man in his 70s with acute or convalescent COVID-19. The J gene is TRBJ2-7, the V gene TRBV19; the match to TRBD2 covers 13 bases. Sequenced material: peripheral blood. The CDR3 coding sequence is TGTGCCAGTAGTATAGGTCGACTAGCGGGAGGTAGACCCTACGAGCAGTACTTC. Its protein product is CASSIGRLAGGRPYEQYF.